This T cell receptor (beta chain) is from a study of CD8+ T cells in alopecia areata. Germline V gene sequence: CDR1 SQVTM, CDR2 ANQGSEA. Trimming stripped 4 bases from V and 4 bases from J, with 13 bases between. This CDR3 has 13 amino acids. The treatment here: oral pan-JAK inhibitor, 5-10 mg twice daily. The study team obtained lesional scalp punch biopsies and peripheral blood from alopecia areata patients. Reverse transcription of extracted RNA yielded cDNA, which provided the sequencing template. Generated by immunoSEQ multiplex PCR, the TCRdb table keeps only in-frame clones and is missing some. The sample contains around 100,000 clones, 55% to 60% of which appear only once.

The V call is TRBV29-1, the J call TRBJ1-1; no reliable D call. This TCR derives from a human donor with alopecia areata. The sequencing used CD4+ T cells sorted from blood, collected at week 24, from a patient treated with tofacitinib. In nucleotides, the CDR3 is TGCAGCGTTGGGGGTCTTTCATCCACTGAAGCTTTCTTT. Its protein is CSVGGLSSTEAFF.